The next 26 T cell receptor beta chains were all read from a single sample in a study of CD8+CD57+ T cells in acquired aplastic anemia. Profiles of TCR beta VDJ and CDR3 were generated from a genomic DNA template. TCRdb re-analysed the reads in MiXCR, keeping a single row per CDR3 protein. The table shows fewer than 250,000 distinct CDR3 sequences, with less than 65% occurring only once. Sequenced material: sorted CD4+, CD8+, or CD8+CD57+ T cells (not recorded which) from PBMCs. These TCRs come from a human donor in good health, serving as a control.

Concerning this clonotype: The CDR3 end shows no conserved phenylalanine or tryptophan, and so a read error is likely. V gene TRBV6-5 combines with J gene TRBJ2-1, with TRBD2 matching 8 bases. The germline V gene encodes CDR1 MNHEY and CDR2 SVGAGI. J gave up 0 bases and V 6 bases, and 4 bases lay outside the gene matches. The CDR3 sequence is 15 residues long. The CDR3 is CASRFGGDSYNEQFL. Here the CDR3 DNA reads TGTGCCAGCAGGTTCGGGGGGGACTCCTACAATGAGCAGTTCCTC.

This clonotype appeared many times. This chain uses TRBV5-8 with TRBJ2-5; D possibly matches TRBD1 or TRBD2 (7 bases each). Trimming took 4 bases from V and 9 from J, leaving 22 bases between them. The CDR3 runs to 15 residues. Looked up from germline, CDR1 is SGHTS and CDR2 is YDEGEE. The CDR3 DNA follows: TGTGCCAGCAGCGGGGGGGGACAGTTTTTCGGGGCCCAGTACTTC. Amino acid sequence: CASSGGGQFFGAQYF.

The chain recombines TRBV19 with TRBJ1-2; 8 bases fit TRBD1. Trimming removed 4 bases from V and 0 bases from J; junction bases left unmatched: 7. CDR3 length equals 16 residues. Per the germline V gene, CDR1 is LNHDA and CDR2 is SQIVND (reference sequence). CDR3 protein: CASSTGRQGTNYGYTF. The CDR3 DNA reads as TGTGCCAGTAGTACCGGTCGACAGGGGACTAACTATGGCTACACCTTC.

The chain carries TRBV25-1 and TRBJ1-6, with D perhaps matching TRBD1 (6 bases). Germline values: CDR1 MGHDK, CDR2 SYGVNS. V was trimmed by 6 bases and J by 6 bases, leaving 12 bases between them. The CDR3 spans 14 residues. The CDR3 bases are TGTGCCAGCAGAATGGGGGGCCTTAATTCACCCCTCCACTTT. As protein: CASRMGGLNSPLHF.

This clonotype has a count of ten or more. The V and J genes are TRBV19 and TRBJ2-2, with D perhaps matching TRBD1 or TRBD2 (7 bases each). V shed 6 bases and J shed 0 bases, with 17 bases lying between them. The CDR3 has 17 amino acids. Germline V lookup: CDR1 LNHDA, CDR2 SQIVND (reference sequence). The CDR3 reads CASSPGGGRSNTGELFF. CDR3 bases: TGTGCCAGTAGCCCAGGGGGGGGTCGGTCGAACACCGGGGAGCTGTTTTTT.

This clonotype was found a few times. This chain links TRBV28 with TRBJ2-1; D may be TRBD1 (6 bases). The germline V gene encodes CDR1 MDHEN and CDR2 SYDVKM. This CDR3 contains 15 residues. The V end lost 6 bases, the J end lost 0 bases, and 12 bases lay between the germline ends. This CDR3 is CASRRTGSSYNEQFF. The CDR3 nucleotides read TGTGCCAGCAGGCGCACAGGGAGCTCCTACAATGAGCAGTTCTTC.

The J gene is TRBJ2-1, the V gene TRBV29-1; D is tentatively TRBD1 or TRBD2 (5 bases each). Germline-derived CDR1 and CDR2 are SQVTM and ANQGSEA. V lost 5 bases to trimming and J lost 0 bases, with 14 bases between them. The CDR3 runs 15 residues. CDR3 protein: CSVQRGPGSYNEQFF. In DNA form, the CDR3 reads TGCAGCGTTCAGAGGGGCCCAGGCTCCTACAATGAGCAGTTCTTC.

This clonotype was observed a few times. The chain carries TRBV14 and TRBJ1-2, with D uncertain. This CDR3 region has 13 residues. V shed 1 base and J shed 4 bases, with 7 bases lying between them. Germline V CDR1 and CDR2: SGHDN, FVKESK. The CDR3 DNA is TGTGCCAGCAGCCAAGGCAGGCGCTATGGCTACACCTTC. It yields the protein CASSQGRRYGYTF.

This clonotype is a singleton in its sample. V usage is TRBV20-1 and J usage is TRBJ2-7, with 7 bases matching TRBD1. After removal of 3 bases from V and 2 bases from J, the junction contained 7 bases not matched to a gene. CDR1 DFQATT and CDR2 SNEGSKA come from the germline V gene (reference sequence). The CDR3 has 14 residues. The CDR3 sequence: CSASRRQGAYEQYF. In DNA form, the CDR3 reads TGCAGTGCTAGTCGTCGGCAGGGGGCCTACGAGCAGTACTTC.

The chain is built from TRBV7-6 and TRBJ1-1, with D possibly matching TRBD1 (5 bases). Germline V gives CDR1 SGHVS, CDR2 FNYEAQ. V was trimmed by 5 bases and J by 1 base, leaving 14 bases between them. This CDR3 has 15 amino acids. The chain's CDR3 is CASSQDPGTNTEAFF. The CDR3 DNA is TGTGCCAGCAGCCAAGACCCCGGGACGAACACTGAAGCTTTCTTT.

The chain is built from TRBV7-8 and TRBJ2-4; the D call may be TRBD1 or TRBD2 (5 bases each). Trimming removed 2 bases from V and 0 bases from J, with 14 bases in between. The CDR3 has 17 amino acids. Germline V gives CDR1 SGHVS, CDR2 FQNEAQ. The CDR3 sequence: CASSLMYGDLAKNIQYF. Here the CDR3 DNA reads TGTGCCAGCAGCTTAATGTACGGGGACCTAGCCAAAAACATTCAGTACTTC.

The CDR3 spells CSARDPGTPTEAFF. In DNA form, the CDR3 reads TGCAGTGCTAGAGATCCGGGGACCCCCACTGAAGCTTTCTTT. The gene calls are TRBV20-1 and TRBJ1-1; tentative D call: TRBD1 (5 bases). V gave up 0 bases and J gave up 4 bases, with 12 bases separating them. Germline V lookup: CDR1 DFQATT, CDR2 SNEGSKA (reference sequence). The CDR3 runs 14 residues.

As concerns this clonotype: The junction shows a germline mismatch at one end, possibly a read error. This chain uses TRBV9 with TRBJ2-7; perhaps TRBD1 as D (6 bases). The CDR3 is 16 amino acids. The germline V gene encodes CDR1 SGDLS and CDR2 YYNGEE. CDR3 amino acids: CANSRTGAGESYEQYF. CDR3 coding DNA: TGTGCCAACAGCCGGACCGGGGCAGGGGAATCCTACGAGCAGTACTTC.

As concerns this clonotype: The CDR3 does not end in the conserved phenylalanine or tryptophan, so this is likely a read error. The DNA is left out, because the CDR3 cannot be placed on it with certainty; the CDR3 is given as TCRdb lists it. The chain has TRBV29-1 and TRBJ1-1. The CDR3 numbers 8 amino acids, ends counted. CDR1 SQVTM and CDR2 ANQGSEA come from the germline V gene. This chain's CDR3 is CSVEGGTS.

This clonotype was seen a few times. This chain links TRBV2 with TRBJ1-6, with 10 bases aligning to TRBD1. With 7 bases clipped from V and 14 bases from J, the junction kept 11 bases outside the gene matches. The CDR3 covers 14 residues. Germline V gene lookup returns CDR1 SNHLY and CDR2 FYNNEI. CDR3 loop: CASIGQGVLRTLHF. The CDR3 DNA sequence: TGTGCCAGCATCGGACAGGGGGTGTTGAGGACCCTCCACTTT.

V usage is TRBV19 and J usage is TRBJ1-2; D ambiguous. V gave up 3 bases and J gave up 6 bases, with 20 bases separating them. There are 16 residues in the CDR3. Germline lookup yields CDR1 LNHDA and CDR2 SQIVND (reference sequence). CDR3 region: CASSIFVTRGLDGYTF. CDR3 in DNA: TGTGCCAGTAGTATTTTTGTGACAAGAGGACTTGATGGCTACACCTTC.

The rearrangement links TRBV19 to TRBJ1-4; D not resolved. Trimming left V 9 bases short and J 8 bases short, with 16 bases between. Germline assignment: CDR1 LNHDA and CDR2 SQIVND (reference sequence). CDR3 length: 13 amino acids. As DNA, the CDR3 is TGTGCCAGCTCCCAGGTGGTAGGGGAAAAACTGTTTTTT. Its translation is CASSQVVGEKLFF.

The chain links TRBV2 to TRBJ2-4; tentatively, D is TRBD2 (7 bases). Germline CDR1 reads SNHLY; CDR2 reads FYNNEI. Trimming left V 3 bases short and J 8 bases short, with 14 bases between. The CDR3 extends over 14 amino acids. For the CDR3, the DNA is TGTGCCAGCAGTGAGGGGGGGGCCTCTGACATTCAGTACTTC. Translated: CASSEGGASDIQYF.

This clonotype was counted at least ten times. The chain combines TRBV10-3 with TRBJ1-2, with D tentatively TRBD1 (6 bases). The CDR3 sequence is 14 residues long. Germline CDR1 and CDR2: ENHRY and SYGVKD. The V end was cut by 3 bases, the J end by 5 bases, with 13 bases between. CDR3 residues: CAISEGGRGYGYTF. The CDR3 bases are TGTGCCATCAGTGAAGGGGGGCGCGGATATGGCTACACCTTC.

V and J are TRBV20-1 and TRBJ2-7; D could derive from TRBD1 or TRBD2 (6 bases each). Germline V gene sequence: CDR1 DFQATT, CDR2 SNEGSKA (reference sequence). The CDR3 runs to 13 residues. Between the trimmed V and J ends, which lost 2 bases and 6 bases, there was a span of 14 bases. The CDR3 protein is CSARKTGGAEQYF. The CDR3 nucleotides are TGCAGTGCTAGAAAGACAGGAGGGGCCGAGCAGTACTTC.

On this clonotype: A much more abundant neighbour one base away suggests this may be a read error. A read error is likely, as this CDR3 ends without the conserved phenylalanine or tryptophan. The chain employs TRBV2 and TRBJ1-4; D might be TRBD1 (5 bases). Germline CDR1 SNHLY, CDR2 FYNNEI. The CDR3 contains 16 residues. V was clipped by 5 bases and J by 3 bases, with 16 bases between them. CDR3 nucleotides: TGTGCCAGCAGTCCGGGAGGGGCCTCCTCTAATGAAAAACTGTTTCTT. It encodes CASSPGGASSNEKLFL.

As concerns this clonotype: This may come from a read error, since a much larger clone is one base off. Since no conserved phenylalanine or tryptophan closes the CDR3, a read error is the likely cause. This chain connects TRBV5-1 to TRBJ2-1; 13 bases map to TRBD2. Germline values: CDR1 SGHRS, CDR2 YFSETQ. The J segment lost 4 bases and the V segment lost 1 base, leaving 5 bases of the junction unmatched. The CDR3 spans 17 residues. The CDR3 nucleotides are TGCGCCAGCAGCTTGCTATCGACTAGCGGGGGGTACAATGAGCAGTTCTCC. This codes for CASSLLSTSGGYNEQFS.

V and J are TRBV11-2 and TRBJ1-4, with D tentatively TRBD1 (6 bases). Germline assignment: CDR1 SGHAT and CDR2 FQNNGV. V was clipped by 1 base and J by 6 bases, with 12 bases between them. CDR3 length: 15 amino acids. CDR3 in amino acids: CASSLGGGRDEKLFF. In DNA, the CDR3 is TGTGCCAGCAGCTTAGGAGGGGGTAGGGATGAAAAACTGTTTTTT.

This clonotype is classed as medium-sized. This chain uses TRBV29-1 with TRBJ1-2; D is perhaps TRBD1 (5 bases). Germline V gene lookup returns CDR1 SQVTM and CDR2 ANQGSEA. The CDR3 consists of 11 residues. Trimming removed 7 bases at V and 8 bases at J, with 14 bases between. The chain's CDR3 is CSASEGRGYTF. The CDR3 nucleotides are TGCAGCGCTTCCGAGGGGAGAGGCTACACCTTC.

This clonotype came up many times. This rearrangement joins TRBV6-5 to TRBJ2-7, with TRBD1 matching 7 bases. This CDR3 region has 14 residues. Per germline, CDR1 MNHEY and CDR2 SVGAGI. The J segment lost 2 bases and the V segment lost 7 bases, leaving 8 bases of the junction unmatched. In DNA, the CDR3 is TGTGCCAGCAAAAACAGGGGCAACACCTACGAGCAGTACTTC. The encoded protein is CASKNRGNTYEQYF.

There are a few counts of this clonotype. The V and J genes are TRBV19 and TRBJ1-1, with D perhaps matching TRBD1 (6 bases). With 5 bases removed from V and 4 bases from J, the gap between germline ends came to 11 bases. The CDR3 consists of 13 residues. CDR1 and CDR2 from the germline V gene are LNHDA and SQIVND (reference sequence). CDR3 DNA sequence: TGTGCCAGTAGTCCACAGGGACCCACTGAAGCTTTCTTT. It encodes CASSPQGPTEAFF. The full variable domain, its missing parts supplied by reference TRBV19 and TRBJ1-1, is DGGITQSPKYLFRKEGQNVTLSCEQNLNHDAMYWYRQDPGQGLRLIYYSQIVNDFQKGDIAEGYSVSREKKESFPLTVTSAQKNPTAFYLCASSPQGPTEAFFGQGTRLTVV.